The subject of this entry is one T cell receptor (beta chain). The data were obtained in a study of T cell changes during pregnancy in multiple sclerosis. Data came from immunoSEQ multiplex PCR; TCRdb stores just in-frame clones and leaves some out. The sample has some 85,000 clones; 90% to 95% are singletons. This CDR3 contains 14 residues. Germline-derived CDR1 and CDR2 are MGHRA and YSYEKL. V was trimmed by 0 bases and J by 7 bases, leaving 13 bases between them. This chain uses TRBV4-1 with TRBJ2-7; maybe TRBD1 (6 bases). Sequencing was performed on peripheral blood, taken in the second trimester of pregnancy. The origin of this receptor is a female donor with multiple sclerosis, enrolled in a pregnancy study. The CDR3 DNA sequence: TGCGCCAGCAGCCAAGATCCCGAGGGGGTAGAGCAGTACTTC. Its translation is CASSQDPEGVEQYF.